The 12 T cell receptor beta chains given below trace back to one sample, sequenced in a study of blood T cell repertoires in COVID-19. Data came from immunoSEQ multiplex PCR; TCRdb stores just in-frame clones and leaves some out. The sample carries hundreds of thousands of clones, 85% to 90% recorded once. The sequencing input was PBMCs or T cells enriched from blood (not recorded which). The receptors shown here come from a man aged 18 to 30 who had recovered from COVID-19.

This clone was counted once. The gene calls are TRBV5-4 and TRBJ2-5; tentatively, D is TRBD1 (5 bases). Germline-derived CDR1 and CDR2 are SGHNT and YYREEE (reference sequence). This CDR3 is 14 amino acids long. V gave up 3 bases and J gave up 1 base, with 10 bases separating them. CDR3 residues: CASSSQGSQETQYF. The DNA of the CDR3 is TGTGCCAGCAGCTCCCAGGGAAGCCAAGAGACCCAGTACTTC.

The V and J genes are TRBV5-1 and TRBJ1-1; TRBD1 matches 8 bases. Trimming cost V 4 bases and J 3 bases; bases outside gene matches: 5. The CDR3 sequence is 14 residues long. Germline V gives CDR1 SGHRS, CDR2 YFSETQ. This chain's CDR3 is CASSPRGQDTEAFF. In nucleotides, the CDR3 is TGCGCCAGCAGCCCCAGGGGACAGGACACTGAAGCTTTCTTT.

The J gene is TRBJ2-7, the V gene TRBV27; 7 bases align to TRBD1. V trimming: 5 bases; J trimming: 4 bases; junction bases outside the gene matches: 11. Germline CDR1 reads MNHEY; CDR2 reads SMNVEV (reference sequence). This CDR3 contains 15 residues. The CDR3 DNA reads as TGTGCCAGCAGTCCGATTTGGACAGGAGGATACGAGCAGTACTTC. Translated: CASSPIWTGGYEQYF.

This clone was counted only a few times. The rearrangement links TRBV7-2 to TRBJ1-3; D gene uncertain. CDR3 length equals 15 residues. Trimming removed 5 bases at V and 0 bases at J, with 11 bases between. The germline CDR1 and CDR2 sequences are SGHTA and FQGNSA. The CDR3 reads CASSLSYRSGNTIYF. CDR3 sequence (DNA): TGTGCCAGCAGCCTCTCCTATCGCTCTGGAAACACCATATATTTT.

This chain uses TRBV6-1 with TRBJ2-3, with 13 bases lining up with TRBD2. The ends lost 4 bases at V and 2 bases at J; junction bases unmatched: 9. Germline CDR1 is MNHNS and CDR2 is SASEGT. The CDR3 loop spans 18 amino acids. This CDR3 is CASSARVGLAGTTDTQYF. DNA of the CDR3: TGTGCCAGCAGTGCTAGGGTGGGACTAGCGGGGACCACAGATACGCAGTATTTT.

The chain combines TRBV4-2 with TRBJ2-2; 10 nucleotides align to TRBD2. CDR1 and CDR2 (germline): LGHNA, YNFKEQ. Trimming removed 1 base from V and 4 bases from J; junction bases left unmatched: 6. The CDR3 has 17 residues. The CDR3 is CASSQASSGRFTGELFF. As DNA, the CDR3 is TGTGCCAGCAGCCAAGCCAGTAGCGGGAGGTTCACCGGGGAGCTGTTTTTT.

J is TRBJ1-6 and V is TRBV10-2, with D perhaps TRBD1 (5 bases). Germline CDR1 WSHSY, CDR2 SAAADI. The CDR3 extends over 13 amino acids. Trimming stripped 4 bases from V and 9 bases from J, with 10 bases between. The CDR3: CASSGQGSSPLHF. CDR3 DNA: TGCGCCAGCAGTGGTCAGGGTAGTTCACCCCTCCACTTT.

The V call is TRBV5-1, the J call TRBJ2-5; perhaps TRBD2 as D (5 bases). The CDR3 totals 14 residues. Germline loops: CDR1 SGHRS, CDR2 YFSETQ. The V gene lost 2 bases and the J gene lost 5 bases, with 13 bases spanning the gap. The chain's CDR3 is CASSFREGRETQYF. Written as DNA, the CDR3 is TGCGCCAGCAGCTTCCGAGAGGGCCGGGAGACCCAGTACTTC.

The V and J genes are TRBV5-4 and TRBJ2-3, with 9 bases identical to TRBD2. The CDR3 sequence is 15 residues long. The ends lost 6 bases at V and 2 bases at J; junction bases unmatched: 7. Germline V gene data show CDR1 as SGHNT and CDR2 as YYREEE (reference sequence). In DNA form, the CDR3 reads TGTGCCAGCAACAAGCGGGGGGCCGTCACAGATACGCAGTATTTT. Its protein is CASNKRGAVTDTQYF.

The CDR3 bases are TGTGCCATCAGTCCGGGACAGGGGGCTCTGGGGTCCTTCACGAAGACCCAGTACTTC. Its translation: CAISPGQGALGSFTKTQYF. J is TRBJ2-5 and V is TRBV10-3; TRBD1 matches at 12 bases. Germline assignment: CDR1 ENHRY and CDR2 SYGVKD. J was trimmed by 6 bases and V by 5 bases; bases with no gene match: 19. The CDR3 runs 19 residues.

The chain joins TRBV19 to TRBJ1-5; no clear D gene. Trimming removed 1 base at V and 3 bases at J, with 13 bases between. The CDR3 is 16 amino acids. CDR1 LNHDA and CDR2 SQIVND come from the germline V gene (reference sequence). Written as DNA, the CDR3 is TGTGCCAGTAGTATAGTTCGGGAAGGGATCAATCAGCCCCAGCATTTT. Protein product: CASSIVREGINQPQHF.

This sequence joins TRBV3-1 (or the pseudogene TRBV3-2) and TRBJ2-7; 10 bases map to TRBD2. This CDR3 has 17 amino acids. Trimming cost V 2 bases and J 1 base; bases outside gene matches: 8. Germline V gives CDR1 LGHDT, CDR2 YNNKEL (reference sequence). Here the CDR3 DNA reads TGTGCCAGCAGCCAAAATATAGCGGGGGGCATTTCCTACGAGCAGTACTTC. Its protein is CASSQNIAGGISYEQYF.